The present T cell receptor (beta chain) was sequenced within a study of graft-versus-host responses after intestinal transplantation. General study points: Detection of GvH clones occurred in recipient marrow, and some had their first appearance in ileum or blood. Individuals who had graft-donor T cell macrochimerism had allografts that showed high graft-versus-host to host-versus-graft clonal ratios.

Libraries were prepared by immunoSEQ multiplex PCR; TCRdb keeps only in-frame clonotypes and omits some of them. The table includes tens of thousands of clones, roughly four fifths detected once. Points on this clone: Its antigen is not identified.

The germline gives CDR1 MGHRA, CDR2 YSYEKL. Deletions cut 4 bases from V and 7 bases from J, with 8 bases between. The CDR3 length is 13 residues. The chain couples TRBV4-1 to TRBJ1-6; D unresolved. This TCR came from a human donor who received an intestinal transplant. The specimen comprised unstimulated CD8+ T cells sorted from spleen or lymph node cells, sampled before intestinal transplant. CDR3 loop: CASSPGRNSPLHF. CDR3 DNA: TGCGCCAGCAGCCCCGGTCGGAATTCACCCCTCCACTTT.